One T cell receptor (beta chain) is described in this entry. In the original processing: Amplification with reference gene primers provided the estimates of nucleated cell counts. Generated by immunoSEQ multiplex PCR, the TCRdb table keeps only in-frame clones and is missing some. The V and J calls and the clone size are those of that table, but D and trimming were determined from the DNA. The sample shows hundreds of thousands of clones, more than 70% of them seen only once. This sample was taken from a study of blood T cell repertoires in COVID-19. In the study overall: COVID-19 samples collected from the United States, Italy and Spain covered acute and convalescent phases. Sources were T cells, B-cell-depleted T cells, or PBMCs; the material itself was cDNA or gDNA.

Seattle participants joined during active infection and were tracked over time. Germline trimming cut 5 bases from V and 6 bases from J; bases unmatched to any gene: 9. Germline assignment: CDR1 LNHDA and CDR2 SQIVND (reference sequence). This CDR3 is 15 amino acids long. The TCR originated in a woman aged 45-59 years with COVID-19, enrolled during active disease. The gene calls are TRBV19 and TRBJ1-5, with 8 positions matching TRBD1. What was sequenced was peripheral blood. In DNA form, the CDR3 reads TGTGCCAGTAGTTCCTATCGGACAGGGAGTCAGCCCCAGCATTTT. Its protein product is CASSSYRTGSQPQHF. Drawing the rest from reference TRBV19 and TRBJ1-5, the complete variable domain is DGGITQSPKYLFRKEGQNVTLSCEQNLNHDAMYWYRQDPGQGLRLIYYSQIVNDFQKGDIAEGYSVSREKKESFPLTVTSAQKNPTAFYLCASSSYRTGSQPQHFGDGTRLSIL.